A single sample is the source of the 10 T cell receptor beta chains below, sequenced in a study of blood T cells in healthy people across ages. Combining a sample-barcoded 5' primer with a J-beta primer mix, a second PCR ran for about 7 to 11 cycles. TCRdb reanalysed the 5' RACE reads using MiXCR and keeps one entry per CDR3 protein. The sample gives 700,000 or so distinct CDR3 sequences, 40% to 45% of which show up once; around 30% is in the top ten. The specimen was blood. The receptors derive from a man at least 80 years old in good health.

In regard to this clonotype: Compared with germline, one end of the junction differs, possibly owing to a read error. V and J are TRBV7-6 and TRBJ2-3; 9 bases map to TRBD2. This CDR3 region has 16 residues. Germline V gene data show CDR1 as SGHVS and CDR2 as FNYEAQ. The CDR3 protein is CANSLVGGGATDTQYF. The CDR3 DNA reads TGTGCCAACAGCTTAGTCGGCGGGGGGGCTACAGATACGCAGTATTTT.

There are a few counts of this clonotype. The V gene is TRBV18, the J gene TRBJ2-4; D might be TRBD2 (5 bases). Trimming shortened V by 3 bases and J by 13 bases, and 19 bases separated the two germline ends. The CDR3 totals 14 residues. Germline CDR1 reads KGHSH; CDR2 reads LQKENI. The CDR3 bases are TGTGCCAGCTCACCTCAGACTCCGGCATGGGAGCAGTACTTC. It yields the protein CASSPQTPAWEQYF.

This chain links TRBV7-2 with TRBJ2-6, with TRBD1 matching over 7 bases. Germline V gene sequence: CDR1 SGHTA, CDR2 FQGNSA. The CDR3 has 17 amino acids. The junction had 6 bases not matched to a gene; V was cut back by 4 bases and J by 0 bases. This CDR3 is CASSSRDSSSGANVLTF. The CDR3 nucleotides are TGTGCCAGCAGCTCCCGGGACAGTTCCTCTGGGGCCAACGTCCTGACTTTC.

Comment on this clonotype: The CDR3 ends on some other residue instead of the conserved phenylalanine or tryptophan, so this is likely a read error. The chain uses TRBV20-1 and TRBJ2-3; the D gene could be TRBD1 or TRBD2 (5 bases each). The CDR3 is 14 residues long. Trimming took off 6 bases at V and 1 base at J, with 14 bases between the two ends. Germline loops: CDR1 DFQATT, CDR2 SNEGSKA (reference sequence). The CDR3 here is CSAKSSGRTDTQYL. Here the CDR3 DNA reads TGCAGTGCAAAGTCATCGGGACGCACAGATACGCAGTATTTG.

This clonotype has a handful of counts. This chain joins TRBV10-3 and TRBJ2-7; TRBD2 is a possible D gene (6 bases). The V end lost 7 bases, the J end lost 4 bases, and 11 bases lay between the germline ends. The CDR3 has 12 amino acids. The V gene's germline CDR1 is ENHRY and CDR2 SYGVKD. The CDR3, as DNA: TGTGCCATCACCGAGGCGGGGTACGAGCAGTACTTC. This gives the protein CAITEAGYEQYF.

This clonotype was seen many times. The rearrangement links TRBV20-1 to TRBJ2-5, with D tentatively TRBD2 (5 bases). The CDR3 spans 12 residues. Between the trimmed V and J ends, which lost 7 bases and 5 bases, there was a span of 14 bases. Looked up from germline, CDR1 is DFQATT and CDR2 is SNEGSKA (reference sequence). The CDR3 region is CSVRLRAETQYF. The CDR3 DNA follows: TGCAGTGTACGATTGAGGGCGGAGACCCAGTACTTC.

This clonotype occurred a few times. The CDR3 sequence: CASSRPGLKETQYF. In DNA, the CDR3 is TGTGCCAGCAGCCGACCGGGACTAAAAGAGACCCAGTACTTC. V usage is TRBV27 and J usage is TRBJ2-5, with 7 bases identical to TRBD2. After removal of 6 bases from V and 3 bases from J, the junction contained 7 bases not matched to a gene. The CDR3 is made up of 14 amino acids. Germline loops: CDR1 MNHEY, CDR2 SMNVEV (reference sequence).

The gene calls are TRBV4-1 and TRBJ2-5; D may correspond to TRBD1 or TRBD2 (5 bases each). The J call may not be correct, given that the DNA end is closer to TRBJ2-7. From germline, CDR1 is MGHRA and CDR2 YSYEKL. There are 13 residues in the CDR3. The CDR3, as DNA: TGCGCCAGCAGCCCTCGTGAGGGACACGAGCAGTACTTC. It specifies CASSPREGHEQYF.

This clonotype occurred a few times. The rearrangement uses TRBV4-2 and TRBJ1-1; tentative D call: TRBD1 (5 bases). Germline V gene sequence: CDR1 LGHNA, CDR2 YNFKEQ. Trimming removed 1 base from V and 0 bases from J, with 12 bases in between. The CDR3 spans 16 residues. CDR3 in amino acids: CASSQGTGEMNTEAFF. Written as DNA, the CDR3 is TGTGCCAGCAGCCAAGGGACGGGGGAAATGAACACTGAAGCTTTCTTT.

The CDR3 sequence: CASSKPGLRYNEQFF. CDR3 nucleotides: TGTGCCAGCAGTAAACCGGGACTTCGATACAATGAGCAGTTCTTC. The rearrangement uses TRBV25-1 and TRBJ2-1, with D possibly being TRBD2 (6 bases). V gave up 5 bases and J gave up 4 bases, with 15 bases separating them. This CDR3 contains 15 residues. Germline V CDR1 and CDR2: MGHDK, SYGVNS.